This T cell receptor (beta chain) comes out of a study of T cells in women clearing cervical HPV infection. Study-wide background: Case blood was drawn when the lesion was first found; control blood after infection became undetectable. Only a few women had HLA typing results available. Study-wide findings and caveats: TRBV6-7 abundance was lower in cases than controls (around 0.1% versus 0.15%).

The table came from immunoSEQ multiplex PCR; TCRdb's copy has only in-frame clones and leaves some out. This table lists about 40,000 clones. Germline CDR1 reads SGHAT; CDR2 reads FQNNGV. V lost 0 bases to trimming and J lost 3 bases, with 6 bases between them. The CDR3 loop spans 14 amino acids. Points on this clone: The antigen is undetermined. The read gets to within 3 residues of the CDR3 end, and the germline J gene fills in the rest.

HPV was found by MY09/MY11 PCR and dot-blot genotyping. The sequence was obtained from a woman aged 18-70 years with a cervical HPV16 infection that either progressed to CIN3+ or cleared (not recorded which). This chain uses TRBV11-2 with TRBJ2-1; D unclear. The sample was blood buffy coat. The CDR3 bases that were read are TGTGCCAGCAGCTTAGAACAGTACTACAATGAG. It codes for CASSLEQYYNE. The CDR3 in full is CASSLEQYYNEQFF.